Each of the 21 T cell receptor beta chains below was sequenced from the same sample in a study of regulatory T cells in long-lasting Graves disease. Regarding time point: newly diagnosed GD, antithyroid drugs for less than 3 months. PBMC-extracted RNA yielded the TCR library. HTBI primers from iRepertoire and Arm-PCR of CDR3 regions yielded the TCR beta libraries. MiXCR, run by TCRdb on the multiplex PCR reads, gives a single entry per CDR3 protein. The table lists roughly 380,000 distinct CDR3 sequences, around 16% of them singletons. Sample: peripheral blood mononuclear cells (PBMCs), taken at new diagnosis, from a patient treated with antithyroid drugs. The receptors derive from a female donor with Graves disease.

This clonotype came up many times. This sequence joins TRBV6-1 and TRBJ1-5, with D tentatively TRBD1 (5 bases). The V end lost 5 bases, the J end lost 7 bases, and 15 bases lay between the germline ends. Per the germline V gene, CDR1 is MNHNS and CDR2 is SASEGT. There are 14 residues in the CDR3. CDR3 loop: CASSPRDGGQPQHF. The CDR3 nucleotides are TGTGCCAGCAGTCCCCGGGACGGAGGCCAGCCCCAGCATTTT.

This clonotype was detected ten times or more. The DNA for the CDR3 is TGTGCCAGCAGCCAAACCCCGACCCCCGGGGGGGACATTCAGTACTTC. This sequence encodes CASSQTPTPGGDIQYF. The chain uses TRBV11-2 and TRBJ2-4, with 8 bases identical to TRBD2. Germline V gene sequence: CDR1 SGHAT, CDR2 FQNNGV. With 5 bases clipped from V and 8 bases from J, the junction kept 14 bases outside the gene matches. The CDR3 has 16 amino acids.

This clonotype was detected many times. The V gene is TRBV27, the J gene TRBJ1-5; D may be TRBD1 (5 bases). This CDR3 contains 14 residues. V was cut by 3 bases and J by 4 bases, with 10 bases left in between. Germline assignment: CDR1 MNHEY and CDR2 SMNVEV (reference sequence). Written as DNA, the CDR3 is TGTGCCAGCAGTTTGAGTTACAGGAATCAGCCCCAGCATTTT. Its translation: CASSLSYRNQPQHF.

This clonotype showed up many times. The chain is built from TRBV5-6 and TRBJ1-5; a possible D gene is TRBD1 (5 bases). CDR3 length: 14 residues. The germline CDR1 and CDR2 sequences are SGHDT and YYEEEE. V was trimmed by 4 bases and J by 3 bases, leaving 11 bases between them. The CDR3 region is CASSPRGFNQPQHF. In nucleotides, the CDR3 is TGTGCCAGCAGCCCGAGGGGATTCAATCAGCCCCAGCATTTT.

V is TRBV29-1 and J is TRBJ2-2; the D is unclear. V lost 3 bases and J lost 0, with 8 bases in between. The CDR3 runs 14 residues. The germline V gene encodes CDR1 SQVTM and CDR2 ANQGSEA. DNA for the CDR3: TGCAGCGTTGATTTTCAGACGAACACCGGGGAGCTGTTTTTT. Amino acids: CSVDFQTNTGELFF.

This clonotype was recorded at least ten times. V gene TRBV6-2 or TRBV6-3 combines with J gene TRBJ2-7; tentative D call: TRBD1 (5 bases). The CDR3 extends over 14 amino acids. V shed 5 bases and J shed 5 bases, with 16 bases lying between them. Germline values: CDR1 MNHEY, CDR2 SVGEGT. The CDR3 sequence is CASSKDIQWDEQYF. The CDR3 nucleotides are TGTGCCAGCAGTAAGGACATCCAGTGGGACGAGCAGTACTTC.

This clonotype was detected ten times or more. This rearrangement joins TRBV28 to TRBJ2-1; D uncertain. Germline CDR1 is MDHEN and CDR2 is SYDVKM. The germline V and J ends were trimmed by 1 base and 9 bases, with 7 bases remaining between them. The CDR3 is 12 amino acids. CDR3 amino acids: CASSLSVGEQFF. The DNA of the CDR3 is TGTGCCAGCAGTTTATCAGTAGGTGAGCAGTTCTTC.

This clonotype has more than one count but fewer than ten. This chain links TRBV6-2 or TRBV6-3 with TRBJ2-6; D gene uncertain. Germline V gives CDR1 MNHEY, CDR2 SVGEGT. The length of the CDR3 is 20 residues. V was clipped by 2 bases and J by 0 bases, with 20 bases between them. CDR3 coding DNA: TGTGCCAGCAGTTACCCCGATACCCTCGGAATCGGCTCTGGGGCCAACGTCCTGACTTTC. Encoded protein: CASSYPDTLGIGSGANVLTF.

This clonotype was seen a handful of times. The chain recombines TRBV12-3 or TRBV12-4 with TRBJ1-3; 7 bases are a match to TRBD1. Losses at the gene ends were 6 bases for V and 0 bases for J; bases not matched to a gene: 8. The CDR3 has 16 amino acids. CDR3 nucleotide sequence: TGTGCCAGCAGCCCGGACAGGCAGAGCTCTGGAAACACCATATATTTT. It encodes CASSPDRQSSGNTIYF.

Ten or more counts support this clonotype. This sequence joins TRBV4-1 and TRBJ2-2; a possible D gene is TRBD2 (6 bases). Trimming took 1 base from V and 7 from J, leaving 13 bases between them. The CDR3 totals 15 residues. Germline lookup yields CDR1 MGHRA and CDR2 YSYEKL. The CDR3 here is CASSQARGVGGELFF. The CDR3 coding sequence is TGCGCCAGCAGCCAAGCGCGGGGAGTCGGCGGGGAGCTGTTTTTT.

This clonotype appeared many times. The junction departs from germline at one end; a sequencing error may be responsible. The V gene is TRBV6-2 or TRBV6-3, the J gene TRBJ2-1; D tentatively reads TRBD1 or TRBD2 (5 bases each). The CDR3 has 14 residues. CDR1 is MNHEY, CDR2 SVGEGT, per germline. The chain's CDR3 is CASRRDALYNERFF. The CDR3 nucleotides read TGTGCCAGCAGGAGGGACGCGTTATACAATGAGCGGTTCTTC.

This clonotype showed up just a few times. The chain recombines TRBV6-1 with TRBJ2-3; D may correspond to TRBD1 or TRBD2 (7 bases each). The CDR3 consists of 17 residues. The V end was cut by 6 bases, the J end by 2 bases, with 21 bases between. Germline V gene data show CDR1 as MNHNS and CDR2 as SASEGT. The CDR3, as DNA: TGTGCCAGCAGCTCCGGTATGGGGGAGGGGGCCACAGATACGCAGTATTTT. Translation: CASSSGMGEGATDTQYF.

This clonotype was detected ten times or more. The chain is built from TRBV7-2 and TRBJ2-1, with 10 positions matching TRBD2. This CDR3 region has 14 residues. V shed 7 bases, J shed 7 bases, and the junction held 7 bases outside the gene matches. Germline CDR1 SGHTA, CDR2 FQGNSA. The CDR3 region has the DNA TGTGCCAGCATTCCGGGACTAGCGTGGAATGAGCAGTTCTTC. The encoded protein is CASIPGLAWNEQFF.

This clonotype was found many times. The rearrangement uses TRBV3-1 and TRBJ2-5, with 9 bases fitting TRBD2. The CDR3 covers 14 residues. The germline CDR1 and CDR2 sequences are LGHDT and YNNKEL (reference sequence). The V segment lost 7 bases and the J segment 3 bases; nucleotides outside the gene matches: 6. CDR3 amino acids: CASTRGGAKETQYF. In DNA, the CDR3 is TGTGCCAGCACCCGCGGGGGGGCCAAAGAGACCCAGTACTTC.

Regarding this clonotype: A read error may be the cause here, since a much bigger clone is one base away. This sequence joins TRBV11-2 and TRBJ1-5, with TRBD1 matching 7 bases. J was trimmed by 6 bases and V by 5 bases; bases with no gene match: 13. CDR1 and CDR2 (germline): SGHAT, FQNNGV. CDR3 length: 16 amino acids. The CDR3 DNA reads as TGTGCCAGCAGCCCGGTGGGACAGCGCTGGGCTCAGCCCCAGCATTTT. Amino acids: CASSPVGQRWAQPQHF.

This clonotype was seen at least ten times. This sequence joins TRBV7-9 and TRBJ2-2, with 7 bases aligning to TRBD1. The germline V gene encodes CDR1 SEHNR and CDR2 FQNEAQ (reference sequence). V lost 5 bases to trimming and J lost 5 bases; unmatched junction nucleotides: 11. CDR3 length: 16 amino acids. The chain's CDR3 is CASSPGTARTTGELFF. The CDR3 DNA reads TGTGCCAGCAGCCCGGGGACAGCCCGGACAACCGGGGAGCTGTTTTTT. The full variable domain, in which reference TRBV7-9 and TRBJ2-2 provide the parts outside the CDR3, is DTGVSQNPRHKITKRGQNVTFRCDPISEHNRLYWYRQTLGQGPEFLTYFQNEAQLEKSRLLSDRFSAERPKGSFSTLEIQRTEQGDSAMYLCASSPGTARTTGELFFGEGSRLTVL.

Only a few counts were recorded for this clonotype. This chain uses TRBV27 with TRBJ1-4; no reliable D call. CDR1 and CDR2 from the germline V gene are MNHEY and SMNVEV (reference sequence). Trimming took off 2 bases at V and 4 bases at J, with 11 bases between the two ends. The CDR3 is 15 residues long. The DNA of the CDR3 is TGTGCCAGCAGTTTAAGTATCAGCGATAATGAAAAACTGTTTTTT. This gives the protein CASSLSISDNEKLFF. The whole variable domain, filled in from reference TRBV27 and TRBJ1-4, reads EAQVTQNPRYLITVTGKKLTVTCSQNMNHEYMSWYRQDPGLGLRQIYYSMNVEVTDKGDVPEGYKVSRKEKRNFPLILESPSPNQTSLYFCASSLSISDNEKLFFGSGTQLSVL.

This clonotype showed up many times. The V call is TRBV11-2, the J call TRBJ2-2, with TRBD1 as a possible D gene (6 bases). V was cut by 2 bases and J by 4 bases, with 14 bases left in between. Germline lookup yields CDR1 SGHAT and CDR2 FQNNGV. The CDR3 runs to 16 residues. CDR3 nucleotide sequence: TGTGCCAGCAGCTTATTACTCCAAGGGGGCACCGGGGAGCTGTTTTTT. Translated: CASSLLLQGGTGELFF.

This clonotype was found many times. This chain joins TRBV3-1 and TRBJ1-2; D remains ambiguous. V was pared by 3 bases and J by 6 bases, with 14 bases between. The CDR3 is made up of 14 amino acids. Germline CDR1 is LGHDT and CDR2 is YNNKEL (reference sequence). CDR3 sequence reads: CASSHIGVADGYTF. CDR3 bases: TGTGCCAGCAGCCATATCGGGGTAGCGGATGGCTACACCTTC.

This clonotype appeared a few times. This likely comes from a read error, as the CDR3 has no conserved phenylalanine or tryptophan at its end. The chain uses TRBV6-2 or TRBV6-3 and TRBJ1-3; D possibly corresponds to TRBD1 (5 bases). Between the trimmed V and J ends, which lost 6 bases and 2 bases, there was a span of 14 bases. The CDR3 contains 15 residues. Germline V gene lookup returns CDR1 MNHEY and CDR2 SVGEGT. CDR3 DNA sequence: TGTGCCAGCAGGTCCCCCGGGGGAACTGGAAACACCATATATTCT. It specifies CASRSPGGTGNTIYS.

CDR3 DNA sequence: TGTGCCAGTATGGGCCGGGTCCGGGAGAGGGATGAGCAGTTCTTC. Protein: CASMGRVRERDEQFF. The chain couples TRBV19 to TRBJ2-1; possibly TRBD2 for D (6 bases). V lost 7 bases and J lost 8, with 21 bases in between. There are 15 residues in the CDR3. Germline-derived CDR1 and CDR2 are LNHDA and SQIVND (reference sequence).